Given below is one T cell receptor (beta chain) in context. Its target is not known. These data belong to a study of identical twins. Findings and caveats of the study: Out-of-frame alpha sequences common to twins exhibited a surplus of low generation probability.

Deletions cut 3 bases from V and 12 bases from J, with 18 bases between. Germline V gene data show CDR1 as MDHEN and CDR2 as SYDVKM. The CDR3 spans 14 residues. Using its own MiXCR run on the 5' RACE reads, TCRdb lists one record per CDR3 protein. The data contain fewer than 250,000 distinct CDR3 sequences, around 6.6% of them singletons. These same records also appear under a second study, on yellow fever vaccine responses in identical twins.

This receptor was taken from a woman under 30 in good health. The chain is built from TRBV28 and TRBJ2-1; perhaps TRBD1 as D (6 bases). The source material was memory (CD45RO+) T cells sorted from blood. In DNA form, the CDR3 reads TGTGCCAGCAGTTTGAACAGGGAAGGTTTAAGGCAGTTCTTC. Its translation: CASSLNREGLRQFF.